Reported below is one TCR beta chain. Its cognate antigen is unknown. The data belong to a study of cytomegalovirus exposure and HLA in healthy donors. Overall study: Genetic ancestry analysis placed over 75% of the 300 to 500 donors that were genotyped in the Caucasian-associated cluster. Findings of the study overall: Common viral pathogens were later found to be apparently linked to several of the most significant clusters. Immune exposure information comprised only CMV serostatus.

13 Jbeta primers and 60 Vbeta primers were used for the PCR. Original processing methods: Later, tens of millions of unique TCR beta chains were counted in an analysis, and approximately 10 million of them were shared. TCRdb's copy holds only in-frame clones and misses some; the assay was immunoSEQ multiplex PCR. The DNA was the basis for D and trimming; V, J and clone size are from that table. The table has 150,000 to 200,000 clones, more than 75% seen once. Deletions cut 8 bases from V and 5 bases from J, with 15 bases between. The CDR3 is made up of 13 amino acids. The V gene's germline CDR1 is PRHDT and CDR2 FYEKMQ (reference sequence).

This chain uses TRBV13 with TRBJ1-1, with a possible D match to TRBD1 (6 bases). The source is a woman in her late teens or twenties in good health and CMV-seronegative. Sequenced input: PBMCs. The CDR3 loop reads CASLGGRATEAFF. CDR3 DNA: TGTGCCAGCCTAGGGGGGAGGGCAACTGAAGCTTTCTTT.